A single sample is the source of the 4 T cell receptor beta chains below, sequenced in a study of T cells after yellow fever vaccination. TCRdb processed the 5' RACE reads anew with MiXCR; each CDR3 protein has one entry. This table holds roughly 160,000 distinct CDR3 sequences, around 9% found once. The material was CD8+ T cells sorted from PBMCs, obtained 45 days after the yellow fever booster vaccination. Receptors were obtained from a man younger than 35 who received the YFV17D yellow fever vaccine.

V gene TRBV7-8 combines with J gene TRBJ1-1; D is undetermined. Looked up from germline, CDR1 is SGHVS and CDR2 is FQNEAQ. Between the trimmed V and J ends, which lost 5 bases and 10 bases, there was a span of 17 bases. The CDR3 extends over 13 amino acids. CDR3: CASSPHTFWGAFF. CDR3 DNA sequence: TGTGCCAGCAGCCCTCACACCTTTTGGGGAGCTTTCTTT. Supplemented by reference TRBV7-8 and TRBJ1-1, the full variable domain reads GAGVSQSPRYKVAKRGQDVALRCDPISGHVSLFWYQQALGQGPEFLTYFQNEAQLDKSGLPSDRFFAERPEGSVSTLKIQRTQQEDSAVYLCASSPHTFWGAFFGQGTRLTVV.

The chain is built from TRBV7-9 and TRBJ2-7; D may be TRBD1 (6 bases). The CDR3 contains 15 residues. Germline V gives CDR1 SEHNR, CDR2 FQNEAQ (reference sequence). The V end was cut by 4 bases, the J end by 1 base, with 14 bases between. This CDR3 reads CASSSPLQGSYEQYF. The CDR3 region has the DNA TGTGCCAGCAGCTCGCCCCTACAGGGTTCCTACGAGCAGTACTTC.

This clonotype was seen a handful of times. This rearrangement joins TRBV4-2 to TRBJ2-5; perhaps D is TRBD1 or TRBD2 (5 bases each). The CDR3 covers 15 residues. In germline, CDR1 is LGHNA, CDR2 YNFKEQ. Trimming stripped 0 bases from V and 1 base from J, with 9 bases between. In DNA form, the CDR3 reads TGTGCCAGCAGCCAAGAACGAGGGGCCCAAGAGACCCAGTACTTC. Translation gives CASSQERGAQETQYF.

The CDR3 loop is CASRLAGAGELFF. CDR3 bases: TGTGCCAGCAGACTAGCGGGGGCCGGGGAGCTGTTTTTT. The V gene is TRBV6-6, the J gene TRBJ2-2; 11 nucleotides align to TRBD2. Trimming at V came to 6 bases and at J to 6 bases, leaving 0 bases not matched to a gene. The CDR3 extends over 13 amino acids. Germline CDR1 is MNHNY and CDR2 is SVGAGI (reference sequence).